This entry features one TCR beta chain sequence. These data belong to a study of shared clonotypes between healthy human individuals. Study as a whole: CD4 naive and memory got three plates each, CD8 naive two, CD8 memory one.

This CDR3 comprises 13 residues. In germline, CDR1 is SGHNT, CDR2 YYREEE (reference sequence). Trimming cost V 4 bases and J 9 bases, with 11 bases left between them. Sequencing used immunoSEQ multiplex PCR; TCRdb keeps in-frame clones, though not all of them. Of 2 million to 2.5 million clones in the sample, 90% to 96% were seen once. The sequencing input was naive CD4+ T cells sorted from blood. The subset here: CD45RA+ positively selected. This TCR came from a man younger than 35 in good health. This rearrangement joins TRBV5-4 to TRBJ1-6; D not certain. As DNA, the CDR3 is TGTGCCAGCAGCCCCCCGGGAGGTTCACCCCTCCACTTT. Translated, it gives CASSPPGGSPLHF.